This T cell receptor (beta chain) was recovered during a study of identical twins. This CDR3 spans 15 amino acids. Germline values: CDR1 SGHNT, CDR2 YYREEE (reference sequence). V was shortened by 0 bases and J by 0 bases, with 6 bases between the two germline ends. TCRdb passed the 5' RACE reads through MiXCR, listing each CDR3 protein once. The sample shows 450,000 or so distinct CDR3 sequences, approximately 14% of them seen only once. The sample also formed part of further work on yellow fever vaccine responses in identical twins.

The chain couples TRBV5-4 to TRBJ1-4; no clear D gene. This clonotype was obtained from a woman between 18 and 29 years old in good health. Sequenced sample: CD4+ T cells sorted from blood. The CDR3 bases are TGTGCCAGCAGCTTGGACTCAACAACTAATGAAAAACTGTTTTTT. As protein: CASSLDSTTNEKLFF.